This TCR beta chain was found in a study of spatial heterogeneity in lung cancer. Background on the study: After resection, follow-up PBMC samples were sequenced when available, at a median of approximately 23 months later.

Germline-derived CDR1 and CDR2 are DFQATT and SNEGSKA (reference sequence). The V end was cut by 2 bases, the J end by 8 bases, with 16 bases between. This CDR3 is 15 amino acids long. Time point here: blood at routine non-recurrence follow-up after resection. Tumor, nontumor lung or frozen PBMC supplied whole RNA that was sequenced unsorted. TCRdb recomputed calls from the 5' RACE reads with MiXCR, one row per CDR3 protein. The sample has fewer than 150,000 distinct CDR3 sequences; approximately 11% are singletons. This receptor was identified in a female donor with early-stage non-small cell lung cancer. Here the sequenced sample was PBMCs, taken at follow-up. V gene TRBV20-1 combines with J gene TRBJ1-6, with D uncertain. The CDR3 coding sequence is TGCAGTGCTAGAATCCCAGGCGTAGAAGATTCACCCCTCCACTTT. As protein: CSARIPGVEDSPLHF.